Presented here are 26 T cell receptor beta chains from one specimen sequenced in a study of cytomegalovirus exposure and HLA in healthy donors. PCR involved 60 Vbeta and 13 Jbeta primers. Assay: immunoSEQ multiplex PCR; the TCRdb copy retains only in-frame clones and omits some. The repertoire consists of about 130,000 clones, with over 75% occurring once and the leading ten covering 4.2%. The source material was PBMCs. The source is a male donor in good health and CMV-seropositive.

The gene calls are TRBV5-6 and TRBJ1-1; possible D gene TRBD1, 6 bases. CDR3 size: 15 residues. V lost 5 bases to trimming and J lost 3 bases, with 17 bases between them. In germline, CDR1 is SGHDT, CDR2 YYEEEE. As DNA, the CDR3 is TGTGCCAGCAGTGAACCAGGGGCCGGGGACACTGAAGCTTTCTTT. Translating it yields CASSEPGAGDTEAFF.

The chain carries TRBV5-6 and TRBJ2-5; 8 bases are shared with TRBD1. V trimming: 3 bases; J trimming: 5 bases; junction bases outside the gene matches: 6. CDR1 and CDR2 from the germline V gene are SGHDT and YYEEEE. The CDR3 covers 14 residues. The CDR3 nucleotides read TGTGCCAGCAGCTCTGACAGGGGACAGGAGACCCAGTACTTC. This translates into CASSSDRGQETQYF. The entire variable domain, with the rest obtained from reference TRBV5-6 and TRBJ2-5, is as follows: DAGVTQSPTHLIKTRGQQVTLRCSPKSGHDTVSWYQQALGQGPQFIFQYYEEEERQRGNFPDRFSGHQFPNYSSELNVNALLLGDSALYLCASSSDRGQETQYFGPGTRLLVL.

The chain is built from TRBV6-9 and TRBJ1-4; 7 nucleotides match TRBD1. Germline CDR1 is MNHGY and CDR2 is SVAAGI. The CDR3 spans 14 residues. Trimming took 6 bases from V and 8 from J; bases not matched to a gene: 9. The CDR3 DNA is TGTGCCAGCAGGCGATGGACAGGAGGGGAAAAACTGTTTTTT. It specifies CASRRWTGGEKLFF.

To note about this clone: Other DNA variants within this sample encode the same CDR3. The rearrangement links TRBV7-9 to TRBJ1-6, with a weak D call TRBD1 (5 bases). V was clipped by 2 bases and J by 0 bases, with 8 bases between them. The germline V gene encodes CDR1 SEHNR and CDR2 FQNEAQ (reference sequence). CDR3 length: 16 amino acids. CDR3 protein: CASSLTGRSYNSPLHF. The DNA of the CDR3 is TGTGCCAGCAGCTTAACAGGTCGCTCCTATAATTCACCCCTCCACTTT.

The chain recombines TRBV28 with TRBJ1-6, with 7 nucleotides matching TRBD1. The CDR3 has 17 amino acids. With V trimmed by 3 bases and J by 6 bases, 11 bases remained unmatched. The germline gives CDR1 MDHEN, CDR2 SYDVKM. The CDR3 sequence is CASSLIGGGGVNSPLHF. CDR3 nucleotides: TGTGCCAGCAGTTTGATCGGTGGAGGGGGCGTTAATTCACCCCTCCACTTT.

The chain has TRBV30 and TRBJ1-3, with 11 bases aligning to TRBD1. Trimming at V came to 5 bases and at J to 5 bases, leaving 5 bases not matched to a gene. Germline CDR1 GTSNPN, CDR2 SVGIG (reference sequence). The CDR3 length is 14 residues. In DNA, the CDR3 is TGTGCCTGGGCCCGGGACAGGGGGAGAAACACCATATATTTT. Translating it yields CAWARDRGRNTIYF. Supplemented by reference TRBV30 and TRBJ1-3, the full variable domain reads SQTIHQWPATLVQPVGSPLSLECTVEGTSNPNLYWYRQAAGRGLQLLFYSVGIGQISSEVPQNLSASRPQDRQFILSSKKLLLSDSGFYLCAWARDRGRNTIYFGEGSWLTVV.

V usage is TRBV7-9 and J usage is TRBJ2-5; weak D call: TRBD2 (6 bases). CDR1 and CDR2 from the germline V gene are SEHNR and FQNEAQ (reference sequence). Trimming shortened V by 0 bases and J by 2 bases, and 13 bases separated the two germline ends. CDR3 length: 16 residues. This CDR3 is CASSLAVGGDQETQYF. DNA of the CDR3: TGTGCCAGCAGCTTAGCGGTAGGAGGGGATCAAGAGACCCAGTACTTC.

The chain is built from TRBV19 and TRBJ1-2; no definite D call. The CDR3 loop spans 15 amino acids. Trimming removed 4 bases at V and 2 bases at J, with 14 bases between. Germline V gives CDR1 LNHDA, CDR2 SQIVND (reference sequence). CDR3 nucleotides: TGTGCCAGTAGTAGGTCGACTCAAATGAACTATGGCTACACCTTC. Encoded protein: CASSRSTQMNYGYTF.

This chain joins TRBV5-1 and TRBJ2-2; the D gene is possibly TRBD2 (7 bases). This CDR3 comprises 14 residues. CDR1 SGHRS and CDR2 YFSETQ come from the germline V gene. Trimming left V 4 bases short and J 2 bases short, with 9 bases between. CDR3 DNA sequence: TGCGCCAGCAGCGGGGGGGCAAACACCGGGGAGCTGTTTTTT. Its translation: CASSGGANTGELFF. The variable domain in full, completed from reference TRBV5-1 and TRBJ2-2, reads KAGVTQTPRYLIKTRGQQVTLSCSPISGHRSVSWYQQTPGQGLQFLFEYFSETQRNKGNFPGRFSGRQFSNSRSEMNVSTLELGDSALYLCASSGGANTGELFFGEGSRLTVL.

The chain carries TRBV29-1 and TRBJ2-7; TRBD1 matches at 12 bases. The V gene's germline CDR1 is SQVTM and CDR2 ANQGSEA. With V trimmed by 5 bases and J by 9 bases, 8 bases remained unmatched. The CDR3 has 13 residues. DNA of the CDR3: TGCAGCGTTATCGGGACAGGGGGCCGGGGGCAGTACTTC. Its translation: CSVIGTGGRGQYF.

V gene TRBV4-2 combines with J gene TRBJ1-6, with 9 bases aligning to TRBD1. The CDR3 extends over 17 amino acids. The V and J ends lost 0 bases and 9 bases, in that order; junction bases with no gene match: 9. Germline lookup yields CDR1 LGHNA and CDR2 YNFKEQ. DNA for the CDR3: TGTGCCAGCAGCCAAGATCCTTGGACAGGGGTTAGTTCACCCCTCCACTTT. Protein product: CASSQDPWTGVSSPLHF.

This chain uses TRBV5-1 with TRBJ2-7; a weak D match, TRBD1 (6 bases). Germline-derived CDR1 and CDR2 are SGHRS and YFSETQ. The V end lost 1 base, the J end lost 3 bases, and 11 bases lay between the germline ends. The CDR3 is made up of 14 amino acids. DNA for the CDR3: TGCGCCAGCAGCTTGCTGTCAGGGGACTACGAGCAGTACTTC. This codes for CASSLLSGDYEQYF. The full variable domain, its missing parts supplied by reference TRBV5-1 and TRBJ2-7, is KAGVTQTPRYLIKTRGQQVTLSCSPISGHRSVSWYQQTPGQGLQFLFEYFSETQRNKGNFPGRFSGRQFSNSRSEMNVSTLELGDSALYLCASSLLSGDYEQYFGPGTRLTVT.

The table lists this clone with a few counts. This chain links TRBV5-4 with TRBJ2-2; weak D call: TRBD1 (5 bases). Per the germline V gene, CDR1 is SGHNT and CDR2 is YYREEE (reference sequence). The length of the CDR3 is 14 residues. Trimming stripped 1 base from V and 3 bases from J, with 7 bases between. CDR3 sequence reads: CASSLRGDTGELFF. The DNA for the CDR3 is TGTGCCAGCAGCTTGAGGGGCGACACCGGGGAGCTGTTTTTT.

The genes are TRBV6-1 and TRBJ2-7; possibly TRBD1 for D (5 bases). Germline assignment: CDR1 MNHNS and CDR2 SASEGT. Trimming stripped 0 bases from V and 3 bases from J, with 12 bases between. This CDR3 comprises 15 residues. CDR3 loop: CASSEAWTRNYEQYF. The CDR3 bases are TGTGCCAGCAGTGAAGCTTGGACAAGGAACTACGAGCAGTACTTC.

This clone was seen a single time. This chain uses TRBV5-4 with TRBJ1-1, with a weak D call TRBD1 (6 bases). The CDR3 sequence is 11 residues long. The V gene lost 5 bases and the J gene lost 6 bases, with 8 bases spanning the gap. CDR1 is SGHNT, CDR2 YYREEE, per germline (reference sequence). The chain's CDR3 is CASRQGAEAFF. Written as DNA, the CDR3 is TGTGCCAGCAGACAGGGCGCTGAAGCTTTCTTT.

V usage is TRBV5-5 and J usage is TRBJ1-4; D is uncertain. The germline V and J ends were trimmed by 1 base and 7 bases, with 17 bases remaining between them. The germline V gene encodes CDR1 SGHKS and CDR2 YYEKEE (reference sequence). This CDR3 has 16 amino acids. This chain's CDR3 is CASSLTPGFGGEKLFF. As DNA, the CDR3 is TGTGCCAGCAGCTTGACCCCGGGGTTTGGCGGTGAAAAACTGTTTTTT.

This chain connects TRBV28 to TRBJ1-6, with 7 bases that match TRBD1. From germline, CDR1 is MDHEN and CDR2 SYDVKM. CDR3 length: 18 residues. V shed 5 bases, J shed 7 bases, and the junction held 17 bases outside the gene matches. The CDR3, as DNA: TGTGCCAGCAGTGCAAGACAGGGCCCCGTAGGGGAGAATTCACCCCTCCACTTT. Translated: CASSARQGPVGENSPLHF.

This chain connects TRBV7-2 to TRBJ2-4; 9 bases align to TRBD1. The V gene's germline CDR1 is SGHTA and CDR2 FQGNSA. Trimming took 8 bases from V and 12 from J; bases not matched to a gene: 11. The CDR3 is 13 residues long. In nucleotides, the CDR3 is TGTGCCAGCTCAACCGGGACAGGGATCCGTCAGTACTTC. Translation gives CASSTGTGIRQYF.

The chain employs TRBV1 and TRBJ2-7; TRBD1 was called by the table and not checked on the DNA. TRBV1 is tagged as a pseudogene. The CDR3 covers 16 residues. The CDR3 reads CTSSQEARAVGDEQYF. The CDR3 nucleotides are TGCACCAGCAGCCAAGAAGCCAGGGCGGTGGGTGACGAGCAGTACTTC.

The V gene is TRBV4-2, the J gene TRBJ2-2; D unclear. Trimming pared 1 base from V and 0 bases from J, leaving 12 bases between. CDR3 size: 17 residues. Germline V lookup: CDR1 LGHNA, CDR2 YNFKEQ. DNA for the CDR3: TGTGCCAGCAGCCAAGGTTACCAGATCTCGAACACCGGGGAGCTGTTTTTT. It is translated as CASSQGYQISNTGELFF.

This clone was recorded only once. The chain carries TRBV5-8 and TRBJ2-5; the D gene is possibly TRBD1 (6 bases). The germline V and J ends were trimmed by 2 bases and 7 bases, with 9 bases remaining between them. The CDR3 runs to 12 residues. Germline CDR1 SGHTS, CDR2 YDEGEE. CDR3 nucleotide sequence: TGTGCCAGCAGCTTAACCAGGGGGACCCAGTACTTC. It yields the protein CASSLTRGTQYF.

V is TRBV5-4 and J is TRBJ1-5, with 7 bases lining up with TRBD1. The germline V gene has CDR1 SGHNT and CDR2 YYREEE (reference sequence). Trimming took 1 base from V and 0 from J; bases not matched to a gene: 4. This CDR3 spans 16 amino acids. The CDR3 nucleotides read TGTGCCAGCAGCTTGACAGGGGCGAATAGCAATCAGCCCCAGCATTTT. Translation gives CASSLTGANSNQPQHF. Together with reference TRBV5-4 and TRBJ1-5, the CDR3 gives the full variable domain: ETGVTQSPTHLIKTRGQQVTLRCSSQSGHNTVSWYQQALGQGPQFIFQYYREEENGRGNFPPRFSGLQFPNYSSELNVNALELDDSALYLCASSLTGANSNQPQHFGDGTRLSIL.

Turning to this clone: Germline is not matched at one junction end, which may reflect a read error. The chain uses TRBV28 and TRBJ2-4; D not certain. Germline values: CDR1 MDHEN, CDR2 SYDVKM. The CDR3 is 13 amino acids. CDR3 loop: CASSLSVKNSQYF. The DNA for the CDR3 is TGTGCCAGCAGTTTATCCGTCAAAAACAGTCAGTACTTC.

This chain joins TRBV6-5 and TRBJ2-7; the match to TRBD1 covers 8 bases. Per the germline V gene, CDR1 is MNHEY and CDR2 is SVGAGI. V lost 6 bases and J lost 6; bases outside the gene matches: 10. The CDR3 length is 14 residues. The CDR3 loop is CASRVGTQGGEQYF. The CDR3 nucleotides read TGTGCCAGCAGGGTGGGGACACAGGGGGGCGAGCAGTACTTC.

The rearrangement joins TRBV5-6 to TRBJ2-1; 7 nucleotides match TRBD1. There are 15 residues in the CDR3. Germline loops: CDR1 SGHDT, CDR2 YYEEEE. V was pared by 5 bases and J by 3 bases, with 8 bases of the junction left unmatched. CDR3 protein: CASRPTGDFYNEQFF. CDR3 coding DNA: TGTGCCAGCAGGCCTACAGGGGATTTCTACAATGAGCAGTTCTTC.

A word on this clone: The germline gene is not matched at one end of the junction; a read error may be the cause. This chain connects TRBV5-5 to TRBJ1-1; 8 bases are shared with TRBD1. Germline V CDR1 and CDR2: SGHKS, YYEKEE (reference sequence). The CDR3 is 13 residues long. CDR3 sequence (DNA): TGTGCCAGCAGCGTACCCAGGGGGCCTGAGGCTTTCTTT. It encodes CASSVPRGPEAFF.